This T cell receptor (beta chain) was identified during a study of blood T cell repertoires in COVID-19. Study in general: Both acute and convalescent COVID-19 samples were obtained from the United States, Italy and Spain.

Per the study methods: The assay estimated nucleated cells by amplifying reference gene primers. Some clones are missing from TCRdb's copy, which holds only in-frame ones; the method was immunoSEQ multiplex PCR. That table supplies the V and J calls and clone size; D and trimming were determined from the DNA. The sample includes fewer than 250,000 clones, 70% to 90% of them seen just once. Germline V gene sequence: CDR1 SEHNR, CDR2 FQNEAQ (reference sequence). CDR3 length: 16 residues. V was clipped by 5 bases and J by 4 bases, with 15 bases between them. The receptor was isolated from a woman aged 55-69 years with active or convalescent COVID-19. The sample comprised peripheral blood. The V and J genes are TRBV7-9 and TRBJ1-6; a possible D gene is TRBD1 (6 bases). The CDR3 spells CASSPDSGHYNSPLHF. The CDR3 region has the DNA TGTGCCAGCAGCCCAGACTCGGGACATTATAATTCACCCCTCCACTTT.